This T cell receptor (beta chain) was obtained from a study of cytomegalovirus exposure and HLA in healthy donors. General study results and limits: According to a subsequent analysis, TCR clusters from the first cohort were inclined to appear together in the 110 or so validation repertoires.

Assay used: immunoSEQ multiplex PCR; TCRdb lists only in-frame clones, some missing. The sample consists of 220,000 or so clones, 65% to 85% of them appearing once. V gave up 0 bases and J gave up 2 bases; unmatched junction bases: 0. The germline gives CDR1 ENHRY, CDR2 SYGVKD. CDR3 length: 15 amino acids. On this clone: No antigen is known for it.

The clonotype was recovered from a woman aged 30 to 39 in good health and CMV-seropositive. The chain couples TRBV10-3 to TRBJ1-5, with TRBD1 identical over 8 bases. Sequences were obtained from PBMCs. CDR3 sequence (DNA): TGTGCCATCAGTGAGTCGGGACAGGGCAATCAGCCCCAGCATTTT. Encoded protein: CAISESGQGNQPQHF.